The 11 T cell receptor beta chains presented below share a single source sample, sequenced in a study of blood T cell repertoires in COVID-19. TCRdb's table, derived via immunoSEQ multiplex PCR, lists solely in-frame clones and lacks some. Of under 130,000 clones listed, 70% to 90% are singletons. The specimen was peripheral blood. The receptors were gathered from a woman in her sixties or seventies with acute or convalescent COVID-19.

The CDR3 DNA is TGTGCCAGTAGTACATATTGGGCCGGCAAGACCTTCTCTGGAAACACCATATATTTT. Translation: CASSTYWAGKTFSGNTIYF. The chain links TRBV19 to TRBJ1-3; D not certain. Germline V gene sequence: CDR1 LNHDA, CDR2 SQIVND (reference sequence). Trimming stripped 4 bases from V and 0 bases from J, with 22 bases between. The CDR3 length is 19 residues.

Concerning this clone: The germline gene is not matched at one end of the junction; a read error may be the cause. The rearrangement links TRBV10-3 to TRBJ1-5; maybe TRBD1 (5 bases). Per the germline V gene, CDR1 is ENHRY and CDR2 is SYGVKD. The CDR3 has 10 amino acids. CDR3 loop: CAISAPGHSF. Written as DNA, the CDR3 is TGTGCCATCAGTGCCCCCGGACACTCCTTT.

The CDR3 DNA follows: TGTGCCACTAAAGGGGCAGGGGACAACACCATATATTTT. Its translation is CATKGAGDNTIYF. This chain joins TRBV12-3 or TRBV12-4 and TRBJ1-3; possible D gene TRBD1, 6 bases. CDR3 length equals 13 residues. V was clipped by 10 bases and J by 7 bases, with 17 bases between them.

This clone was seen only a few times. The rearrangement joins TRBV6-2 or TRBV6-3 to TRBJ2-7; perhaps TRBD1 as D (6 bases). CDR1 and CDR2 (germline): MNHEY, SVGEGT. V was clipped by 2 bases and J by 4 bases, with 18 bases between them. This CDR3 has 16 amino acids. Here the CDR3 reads CASSYRSQGITYEQYV. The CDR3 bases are TGTGCCAGCAGTTACAGGTCACAGGGCATCACGTACGAGCAGTACGTC.

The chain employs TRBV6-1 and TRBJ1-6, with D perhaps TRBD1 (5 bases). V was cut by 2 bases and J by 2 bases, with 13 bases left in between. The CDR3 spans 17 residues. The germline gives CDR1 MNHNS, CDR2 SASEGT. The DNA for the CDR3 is TGTGCCAGCAGTGAACCCAAGACAGCTGCCTATAATTCACCCCTCCACTTT. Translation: CASSEPKTAAYNSPLHF.

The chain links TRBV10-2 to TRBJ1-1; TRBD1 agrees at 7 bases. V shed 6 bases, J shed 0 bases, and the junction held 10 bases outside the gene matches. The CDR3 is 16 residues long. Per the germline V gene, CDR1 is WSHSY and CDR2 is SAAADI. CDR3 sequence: CASSLRTGIMNTEAFF. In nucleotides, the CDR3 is TGCGCCAGCAGCCTGAGGACAGGAATAATGAACACTGAAGCTTTCTTT.

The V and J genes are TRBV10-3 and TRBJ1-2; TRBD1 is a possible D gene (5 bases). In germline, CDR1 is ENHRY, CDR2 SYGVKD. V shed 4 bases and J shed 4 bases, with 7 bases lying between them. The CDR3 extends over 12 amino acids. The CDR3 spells CAISVDSYGYTF. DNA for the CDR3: TGTGCCATCAGTGTCGACAGCTATGGCTACACCTTC.

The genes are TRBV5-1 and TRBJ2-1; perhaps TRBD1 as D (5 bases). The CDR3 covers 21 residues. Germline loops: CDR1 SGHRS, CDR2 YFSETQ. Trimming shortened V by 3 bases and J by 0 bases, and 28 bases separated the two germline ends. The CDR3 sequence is CASSSYLSGLPTSSSYNEQFF. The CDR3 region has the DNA TGCGCCAGCAGCTCATACCTCTCAGGGCTTCCTACCTCAAGCTCCTACAATGAGCAGTTCTTC.

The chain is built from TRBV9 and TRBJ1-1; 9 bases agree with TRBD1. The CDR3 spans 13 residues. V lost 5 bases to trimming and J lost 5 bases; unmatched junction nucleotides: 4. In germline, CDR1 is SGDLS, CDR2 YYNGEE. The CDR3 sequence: CASRGQGRTEAFF. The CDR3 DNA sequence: TGTGCCAGCAGGGGACAGGGAAGGACTGAAGCTTTCTTT.

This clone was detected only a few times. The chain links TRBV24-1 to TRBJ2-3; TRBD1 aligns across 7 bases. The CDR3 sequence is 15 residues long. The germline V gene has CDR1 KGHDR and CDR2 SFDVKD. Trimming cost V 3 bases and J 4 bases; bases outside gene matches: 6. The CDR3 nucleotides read TGTGCCACCAGTGATCTCACAGGGGAACCAGATACGCAGTATTTT. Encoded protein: CATSDLTGEPDTQYF.

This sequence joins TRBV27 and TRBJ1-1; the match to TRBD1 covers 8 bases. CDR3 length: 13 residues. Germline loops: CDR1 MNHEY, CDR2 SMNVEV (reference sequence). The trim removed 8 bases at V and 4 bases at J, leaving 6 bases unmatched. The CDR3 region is CASLQGGSTEAFF. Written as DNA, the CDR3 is TGTGCCAGCCTACAGGGGGGGAGCACTGAAGCTTTCTTT.